This T cell receptor (beta chain) is from a study of blood T cell repertoires in COVID-19. About the research overall: COVID-19 samples, acute and convalescent, were from the United States, Italy and Spain. T cells, B-cell-depleted T cells, or PBMCs supplied cDNA or gDNA.

Seattle participants joined during active infection and were tracked over time. In the source study's methods: How many nucleated cells were present was estimated from reference gene primer amplification. Only in-frame clones appear in the TCRdb table, and some are missing; sequencing was by immunoSEQ multiplex PCR. D and trimming come from the DNA, and the V and J calls and clone size come from that table. The sample includes approximately 210,000 clones, around 80% of them seen just once. CDR3 length: 13 residues. Germline V lookup: CDR1 LGHDT, CDR2 YNNKEL (reference sequence). V was clipped by 1 base and J by 11 bases; unmatched bases: 7.

The rearrangement joins TRBV3-1 (or the pseudogene TRBV3-2) to TRBJ1-1; TRBD1 aligns across 7 bases. Sample: peripheral blood. The TCR comes from a woman older than 75 with COVID-19, enrolled during active disease. For the CDR3, the DNA is TGTGCCAGCAGCCAAGTAGGGGGCTATGCGGCTTTCTTT. Encoded protein: CASSQVGGYAAFF.